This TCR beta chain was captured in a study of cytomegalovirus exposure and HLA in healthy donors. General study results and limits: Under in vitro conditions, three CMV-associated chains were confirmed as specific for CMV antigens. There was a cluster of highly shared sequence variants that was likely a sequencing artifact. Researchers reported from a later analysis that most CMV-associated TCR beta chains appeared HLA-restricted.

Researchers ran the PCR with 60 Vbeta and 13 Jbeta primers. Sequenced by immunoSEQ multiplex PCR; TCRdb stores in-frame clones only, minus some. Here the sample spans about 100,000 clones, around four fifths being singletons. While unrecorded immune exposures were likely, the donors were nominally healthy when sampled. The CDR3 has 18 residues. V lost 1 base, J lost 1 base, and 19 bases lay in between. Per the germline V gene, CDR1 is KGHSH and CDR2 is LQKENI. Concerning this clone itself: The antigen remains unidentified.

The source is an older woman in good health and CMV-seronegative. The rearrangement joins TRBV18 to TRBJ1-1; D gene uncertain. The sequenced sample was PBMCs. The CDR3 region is CASSPREFLSSSNTEAFF. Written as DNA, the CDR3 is TGTGCCAGCTCACCACGAGAATTCCTTTCCTCTTCGAACACTGAAGCTTTCTTT.